These 3 T cell receptor beta chains came from one sample sequenced in a study of T cell responses to AZD1222 COVID-19 vaccine. Method: immunoSEQ multiplex PCR; TCRdb's copy keeps in-frame clones and lacks some. The data contain about 20,000 clones, roughly 84% of them singletons. The sample was peripheral blood, taken 28 days after the second AZD1222 dose. Receptors originate from an adult who received the AZD1222 COVID-19 vaccine.

This clone is a singleton in its sample. V gene TRBV5-8 combines with J gene TRBJ2-1, with D perhaps being TRBD1 or TRBD2 (5 bases each). Per the germline V gene, CDR1 is SGHTS and CDR2 is YDEGEE. Deletions cut 2 bases from V and 1 base from J, with 10 bases between. There are 15 residues in the CDR3. CDR3 nucleotides: TGTGCCAGCAGCTTAGGGACGTCTTCCTACAATGAGCAGTTCTTC. Residues: CASSLGTSSYNEQFF.

The chain uses TRBV11-3 and TRBJ2-2; D unclear. This CDR3 has 13 amino acids. Germline CDR1 and CDR2: SGHNT and YENEEA. The V end lost 0 bases, the J end lost 4 bases, and 3 bases lay between the germline ends. CDR3 loop: CASSLDSTGELFF. CDR3 coding DNA: TGTGCCAGCAGCTTAGACAGCACCGGGGAGCTGTTTTTT. Using reference TRBV11-3 and TRBJ2-2 for the parts outside the CDR3, the full variable domain is EAGVVQSPRYKIIEKKQPVAFWCNPISGHNTLYWYLQNLGQGPELLIRYENEEAVDDSQLPKDRFSAERLKGVDSTLKIQPAELGDSAVYLCASSLDSTGELFFGEGSRLTVL.

This chain connects TRBV18 to TRBJ1-2; D is possibly TRBD1 (5 bases). Per germline, CDR1 KGHSH and CDR2 LQKENI. Trimming pared 4 bases from V and 4 bases from J, leaving 16 bases between. The CDR3 runs 15 residues. CDR3 protein: CASSQTGTKSYGYTF. Written as DNA, the CDR3 is TGTGCCAGCTCACAAACAGGAACCAAAAGCTATGGCTACACCTTC. The full variable domain, completed using reference TRBV18 and TRBJ1-2, is NAGVMQNPRHLVRRRGQEARLRCSPMKGHSHVYWYRQLPEEGLKFMVYLQKENIIDESGMPKERFSAEFPKEGPSILRIQQVVRGDSAAYFCASSQTGTKSYGYTFGSGTRLTVV.